These 30 T cell receptor beta chains were sequenced from one sample in a study of glioma-infiltrating T cells. Amplification of TCR alpha and beta CDR3 regions from RNA used iRepertoire nested multiplex PCR. TCRdb reanalysed the multiplex PCR reads using MiXCR and keeps one entry per CDR3 protein. This sample has around 390,000 distinct CDR3 sequences, with more than 35% found just once. The sequencing input was glioma tissue, nonneoplastic brain tissue, or PBMCs (not recorded which). The receptors were sampled from a human donor with low-grade glioma or glioblastoma, undergoing nonglioma brain surgery, or in good health (not recorded which).

This clonotype has a count of ten or more. The CDR3 reads CSAREGVAPQHF. The DNA of the CDR3 is TGCAGTGCTAGAGAGGGGGTAGCGCCCCAGCATTTT. The J gene is TRBJ1-5, the V gene TRBV20-1; perhaps TRBD1 as D (5 bases). Trimming took off 0 bases at V and 9 bases at J, with 9 bases between the two ends. The germline CDR1 and CDR2 sequences are DFQATT and SNEGSKA (reference sequence). This CDR3 spans 12 amino acids.

In the case of this clonotype: Mismatch with germline at one junction end may stem from a read error. V is TRBV6-5 and J is TRBJ1-3; D call uncertain. The CDR3 runs to 13 residues. Germline-derived CDR1 and CDR2 are MNHEY and SVGAGI. DNA for the CDR3: TGTACCAGCAGTTACGACGATGGAATCACCATATATTTT. It translates to CTSSYDDGITIYF.

This clonotype was picked up many times. The chain employs TRBV27 and TRBJ2-3; no reliable D call. V shed 8 bases and J shed 6 bases, with 9 bases lying between them. The germline V gene encodes CDR1 MNHEY and CDR2 SMNVEV (reference sequence). The CDR3 is 11 amino acids. CDR3 bases: TGTGCCAGCGGTAGTATGGATACGCAGTATTTT. Its translation: CASGSMDTQYF.

This clonotype was counted at least ten times. The rearrangement uses TRBV4-3 and TRBJ1-2; D not resolved. The CDR3 runs 13 residues. Trimming took 0 bases from V and 4 from J, leaving 6 bases between them. Germline V gene lookup returns CDR1 LGHNA and CDR2 YSLEER. In DNA, the CDR3 is TGCGCCAGCAGCCAAGATCCCCGCTATGGCTACACCTTC. As protein: CASSQDPRYGYTF.

The J gene is TRBJ2-1, the V gene TRBV6-2 or TRBV6-3, with a tentative D call TRBD2 (6 bases). CDR1 and CDR2 (germline): MNHEY, SVGEGT. Deletions cut 4 bases from V and 5 bases from J, with 12 bases between. The CDR3 is 14 residues long. The CDR3 loop reads CASSSRPGDNEQFF. The CDR3 DNA reads TGTGCCAGCAGTTCTCGGCCGGGGGACAATGAGCAGTTCTTC.

This clonotype came up a few times. Sequence at one end of the junction differs from germline and may be a read error. The J gene is TRBJ2-7, the V gene TRBV7-2, with 10 bases that match TRBD2. The germline V gene encodes CDR1 SGHTA and CDR2 FQGNSA. The CDR3 is 13 residues long. CDR3 nucleotides: TGTGCCAGCAGCGTAGCGGGAGGAAACGAGCAGTACTTC. Translated, it gives CASSVAGGNEQYF.

This clonotype was seen more than once but under ten times. This chain uses TRBV20-1 with TRBJ2-1; D may be TRBD1 (5 bases). Germline V lookup: CDR1 DFQATT, CDR2 SNEGSKA (reference sequence). CDR3 length: 15 residues. The V end was cut by 5 bases, the J end by 6 bases, with 20 bases between. Written as DNA, the CDR3 is TGCAGTGCTGTTCCCGACAGCGTTGTCGCCAATGAGCAGTTCTTC. This translates into CSAVPDSVVANEQFF.

The chain is built from TRBV28 and TRBJ2-4; possible D gene TRBD2, 5 bases. This CDR3 is built from 18 residues. The germline V gene encodes CDR1 MDHEN and CDR2 SYDVKM. Trimming pared 5 bases from V and 3 bases from J, leaving 23 bases between. CDR3 bases: TGTGCCAGCAGTCCTCGGTGGGGTCGGGGAGTGGGCAAAAACATTCAGTACTTC. It specifies CASSPRWGRGVGKNIQYF.

This clonotype was seen at least ten times. The CDR3 loop reads CASSRGTVSYEQYF. The CDR3 region has the DNA TGTGCCAGCAGCCGTGGCACAGTATCCTACGAGCAGTACTTC. The gene calls are TRBV7-9 and TRBJ2-7, with no clear D. V lost 5 bases, J lost 1 base, and 12 bases lay in between. The CDR3 loop spans 14 amino acids. Germline V gene sequence: CDR1 SEHNR, CDR2 FQNEAQ (reference sequence).

The table lists this clonotype with a few counts. This chain links TRBV18 with TRBJ1-1; D gene ambiguous. The V end lost 4 bases, the J end lost 5 bases, and 14 bases lay between the germline ends. CDR3 size: 14 residues. The V gene's germline CDR1 is KGHSH and CDR2 LQKENI. The CDR3 coding sequence is TGTGCCAGCTCACAATTAGAAGGAGTGACTGAAGCTTTCTTT. Translating gives CASSQLEGVTEAFF.

This chain uses TRBV3-1 with TRBJ1-1; perhaps TRBD1 as D (5 bases). Trimming shortened V by 4 bases and J by 2 bases, and 11 bases separated the two germline ends. The CDR3 sequence is 14 residues long. In germline, CDR1 is LGHDT, CDR2 YNNKEL (reference sequence). For the CDR3, the DNA is TGTGCCAGCAGCCTCGGGACCCGCAACACTGAAGCTTTCTTT. It specifies CASSLGTRNTEAFF.

Points on this clonotype: With a much larger clone just one base away, this may be a read error. This rearrangement joins TRBV27 to TRBJ2-7; D is unclear. This CDR3 region has 12 residues. Germline assignment: CDR1 MNHEY and CDR2 SMNVEV (reference sequence). Trimming shortened V by 7 bases and J by 9 bases, and 16 bases separated the two germline ends. CDR3 protein: CASNYPHWLQYF. DNA of the CDR3: TGTGCCAGCAACTACCCCCATTGGCTGCAGTACTTC.

This rearrangement joins TRBV6-1 to TRBJ2-1, with TRBD1 matching over 11 bases. The CDR3 contains 15 residues. The ends lost 8 bases at V and 7 bases at J; junction bases unmatched: 10. Germline V gene sequence: CDR1 MNHNS, CDR2 SASEGT. CDR3 sequence reads: CASCPGTGGRNEQFF. CDR3 DNA sequence: TGTGCCAGCTGCCCCGGGACAGGGGGTCGGAATGAGCAGTTCTTC.

Points on this clonotype: This clone may be a read error of a much larger clone one base away. The chain recombines TRBV6-5 with TRBJ1-3, with D tentatively TRBD1 (5 bases). Trimming shortened V by 4 bases and J by 0 bases, and 13 bases separated the two germline ends. CDR3 length equals 16 residues. Per the germline V gene, CDR1 is MNHEY and CDR2 is SVGAGI. The CDR3 is CASSLRTYGSGNTIYF. DNA of the CDR3: TGTGCCAGCAGTTTAAGGACATACGGCTCTGGAAACACCATATATTTT.

Regarding this clonotype: Given a much more abundant clone one base away, this may be a read error. V usage is TRBV29-1 and J usage is TRBJ1-1; maybe TRBD1 (5 bases). The germline CDR1 and CDR2 sequences are SQVTM and ANQGSEA. This CDR3 spans 17 amino acids. Trimming stripped 3 bases from V and 11 bases from J, with 31 bases between. CDR3 sequence: CSVDTGVVPYVLGEAFF. DNA of the CDR3: TGCAGCGTTGATACAGGAGTGGTACCGTATGTCCTGGGGGAGGCTTTCTTT. The entire variable domain, with the rest obtained from reference TRBV29-1 and TRBJ1-1, is as follows: SAVISQKPSRDICQRGTSLTIQCQVDSQVTMMFWYRQQPGQSLTLIATANQGSEATYESGFVIDKFPISRPNLTFSTLTVSNMSPEDSSIYLCSVDTGVVPYVLGEAFFGQGTRLTVV.

This clonotype was picked up one time. The J gene is TRBJ2-7, the V gene TRBV28; TRBD1 is a possible D gene (6 bases). The CDR3 sequence is 15 residues long. CDR1 MDHEN and CDR2 SYDVKM come from the germline V gene. V lost 5 bases and J 5 bases, leaving 19 bases between the germline ends. This CDR3 is CASSSMGTLRHEQYF. For the CDR3, the DNA is TGTGCCAGCAGTAGCATGGGGACACTTAGACACGAGCAGTACTTC.

A word on this clonotype: The junction does not match germline at one end; this may be a read error. This CDR3 reads CVGGVETEYF. Here the CDR3 DNA reads TGCGTCGGAGGGGTGGAGACCGAGTACTTC. The V gene is TRBV20-1, the J gene TRBJ2-5; tentative D call: TRBD2 (6 bases). Germline CDR1 reads DFQATT; CDR2 reads SNEGSKA (reference sequence). The CDR3 is 10 amino acids.

About this clonotype: This clone may be a read error of a much larger clone one base away. The J gene is TRBJ2-3, the V gene TRBV12-3 or TRBV12-4; unclear D gene. The CDR3 runs to 13 residues. Trimming took off 3 bases at V and 0 bases at J, with 4 bases between the two ends. The CDR3 sequence is CASSFASTDTQYF. The DNA for the CDR3 is TGTGCCAGCAGTTTTGCTAGCACAGATACGCAGTATTTT.

This clonotype was recorded a few times. The chain combines TRBV7-2 with TRBJ1-5, with 9 bases aligning to TRBD1. The CDR3 loop spans 15 amino acids. V lost 5 bases, J lost 4 bases, and 6 bases stayed unmatched. CDR1 is SGHTA, CDR2 FQGNSA, per germline. The DNA for the CDR3 is TGTGCCAGCAGCGTTACGACAGGGGGGAATCAGCCCCAGCATTTT. It translates to CASSVTTGGNQPQHF.

This sequence joins TRBV5-1 and TRBJ2-7; 10 nucleotides match TRBD2. Germline V gene sequence: CDR1 SGHRS, CDR2 YFSETQ. This CDR3 region has 15 residues. J lost 3 bases, V lost 5 bases, and 8 bases had no gene match. CDR3 residues: CASRSVAGGGYEQYF. DNA of the CDR3: TGCGCCAGCAGGAGTGTAGCGGGAGGCGGCTACGAGCAGTACTTC.

This clonotype was seen just once. The chain couples TRBV19 to TRBJ2-7; D possibly matches TRBD1 or TRBD2 (5 bases each). Germline CDR1 LNHDA, CDR2 SQIVND (reference sequence). Trimming took 2 bases from V and 3 from J, leaving 11 bases between them. This CDR3 is built from 14 residues. CDR3: CASSIRPGSYEQYF. CDR3 DNA: TGTGCCAGTAGTATACGTCCAGGGAGCTACGAGCAGTACTTC.

The V gene is TRBV7-9, the J gene TRBJ2-1; D possibly corresponds to TRBD2 (7 bases). Per germline, CDR1 SEHNR and CDR2 FQNEAQ (reference sequence). CDR3 size: 15 residues. Trimming stripped 5 bases from V and 8 bases from J, with 19 bases between. For the CDR3, the DNA is TGTGCCAGCAGCCCTAGTAGGCAGGGGAGGGATGAGCAGTTCTTC. The encoded protein is CASSPSRQGRDEQFF.

J is TRBJ2-1 and V is TRBV20-1; 7 nucleotides line up with TRBD2. The length of the CDR3 is 15 residues. CDR1 DFQATT and CDR2 SNEGSKA come from the germline V gene (reference sequence). J lost 5 bases, V lost 1 base, and 8 bases had no gene match. The CDR3 coding sequence is TGCAGTGCTAGAGCGGCTAGCGGAGCCGACAATGAGCAGTTCTTC. Translating gives CSARAASGADNEQFF.

This clonotype came up many times. In DNA form, the CDR3 reads TGCAGTGCTAGGATTCCAGGGGGCATGGGCAATCAGCCCCAGCATTTT. Its translation is CSARIPGGMGNQPQHF. The chain has TRBV20-1 and TRBJ1-5; 8 bases match TRBD1. Germline V gene data show CDR1 as DFQATT and CDR2 as SNEGSKA (reference sequence). CDR3 size: 16 residues. V was clipped by 3 bases and J by 2 bases; unmatched bases: 9.

The genes are TRBV7-9 and TRBJ2-7, with D perhaps matching TRBD2 (6 bases). The CDR3 is made up of 13 amino acids. V was pared by 5 bases and J by 0 bases, with 8 bases between. CDR1 is SEHNR, CDR2 FQNEAQ, per germline (reference sequence). CDR3 in amino acids: CASSAGFSYEQYF. The DNA of the CDR3 is TGTGCCAGCAGCGCGGGATTCTCCTACGAGCAGTACTTC.

This clonotype was seen a few times. The J gene is TRBJ1-4, the V gene TRBV4-1, with TRBD1 matching over 8 bases. The CDR3 totals 14 residues. Germline values: CDR1 MGHRA, CDR2 YSYEKL. With V trimmed by 3 bases and J by 3 bases, 0 bases remained unmatched. The CDR3 DNA reads as TGCGCCAGCAGCCAGGACAGGGCTAATGAAAAACTGTTTTTT. Its protein is CASSQDRANEKLFF.

This clonotype was counted between two and nine times. V gene TRBV11-2 combines with J gene TRBJ1-4, with TRBD1 identical over 8 bases. Germline assignment: CDR1 SGHAT and CDR2 FQNNGV. This CDR3 region has 17 residues. V shed 4 bases and J 1 base; nucleotides not matched to a gene: 8. CDR3 sequence: CASSSWTGIITNEKLFF. Here the CDR3 DNA reads TGTGCCAGCAGCTCATGGACAGGGATTATAACTAATGAAAAACTGTTTTTT.

A few counts support this clonotype. The J gene is TRBJ1-1, the V gene TRBV20-1; no definite D call. The CDR3 has 12 amino acids. Germline values: CDR1 DFQATT, CDR2 SNEGSKA (reference sequence). The V end lost 6 bases, the J end lost 9 bases, and 17 bases lay between the germline ends. CDR3 region: CSATRSGEQAFF. The CDR3 DNA reads TGCAGTGCCACTAGGAGCGGGGAGCAAGCTTTCTTT.

In nucleotides, the CDR3 is TGTGCCAGCAGTTACGGCTGGCTAGCGGGAGTCAATGAGCAGTTCTTC. Encoded protein: CASSYGWLAGVNEQFF. The J gene is TRBJ2-1, the V gene TRBV6-2 or TRBV6-3, with 10 nucleotides matching TRBD2. V lost 2 bases, J lost 6 bases, and 7 bases stayed unmatched. Germline V gene sequence: CDR1 MNHEY, CDR2 SVGEGT. The CDR3 contains 16 residues.

This clonotype was observed at least ten times. V and J are TRBV20-1 and TRBJ1-1, with D hard to call. V gave up 3 bases and J gave up 3 bases, with 2 bases separating them. The CDR3 runs to 10 residues. CDR1 is DFQATT and CDR2 is SNEGSKA in the germline V gene (reference sequence). The CDR3 DNA reads as TGCAGTGCTAGGGACACTGAAGCTTTCTTT. It specifies CSARDTEAFF.